Listed here are 30 T cell receptor beta chains from one sample, sequenced in a study of human T cells and chemical hapten exposure. TCRdb analysed the RACE reads with MiXCR anew, one entry per CDR3 protein. The table shows about 190,000 distinct CDR3 sequences, with 24% occurring only once. Documented time point: patch test 3, about 24 weeks after DPC sensitization. Treatment described: therapeutic diphenylcyclopropenone sensitization with weekly scalp DPC. The sample consisted of whole blood, taken in connection with sensitization to the hapten diphenylcyclopropenone (DPC). The receptors come from a woman aged 40 to 50 with alopecia areata. Some clones in this sample may be carry-over from other donors' samples.

V usage is TRBV7-2 and J usage is TRBJ1-1; no reliable D call. Germline V gene lookup returns CDR1 SGHTA and CDR2 FQGNSA. V lost 4 bases and J 1 base, leaving 7 bases between the germline ends. This CDR3 spans 13 amino acids. The CDR3 loop reads CASSSYENTEAFF. The CDR3 DNA is TGTGCCAGCAGCTCCTACGAGAACACTGAAGCTTTCTTT.

The chain links TRBV25-1 to TRBJ1-6, with TRBD1 matching 8 bases. V shed 6 bases, J shed 5 bases, and the junction held 3 bases outside the gene matches. Germline CDR1 MGHDK, CDR2 SYGVNS. This CDR3 is 14 amino acids long. The CDR3 loop reads CASRDRVHNSPLHF. The CDR3, as DNA: TGTGCCAGCAGGGACAGGGTCCATAATTCACCCCTCCACTTT.

As concerns this clonotype: A read error may produce the germline difference seen at one junction end. The CDR3 sequence is CVSSPTGVTGNTIYF. CDR3 coding DNA: TGTGTCAGCAGCCCTACAGGGGTGACTGGAAACACCATATATTTT. The chain has TRBV7-2 and TRBJ1-3; 7 bases match TRBD1. The CDR3 spans 15 residues. Germline CDR1 reads SGHTA; CDR2 reads FQGNSA.

This clonotype came up a few times. The V and J genes are TRBV4-2 and TRBJ1-1; 9 bases are a match to TRBD1. This CDR3 is built from 15 residues. The germline V gene encodes CDR1 LGHNA and CDR2 YNFKEQ. Unmatched junction bases numbered 7, after V lost 4 bases and J lost 4 bases. Here the CDR3 reads CASSRRQGDGTEAFF. For the CDR3, the DNA is TGTGCCAGCAGCCGGCGACAGGGGGACGGCACTGAAGCTTTCTTT.

The chain employs TRBV19 and TRBJ2-7; D is tentatively TRBD1 or TRBD2 (6 bases each). The CDR3 is 17 amino acids. Per the germline V gene, CDR1 is LNHDA and CDR2 is SQIVND (reference sequence). Trimming stripped 3 bases from V and 0 bases from J, with 18 bases between. DNA of the CDR3: TGTGCCAGTAGTATGGTGACAGGTTCGCGGGGCTCCTACGAGCAGTACTTC. Translating gives CASSMVTGSRGSYEQYF.

This rearrangement joins TRBV25-1 to TRBJ2-3; TRBD1 agrees at 11 bases. This CDR3 spans 15 amino acids. Unmatched junction bases numbered 5, after V lost 5 bases and J lost 4 bases. Germline values: CDR1 MGHDK, CDR2 SYGVNS. CDR3 in DNA: TGTGCCAGCAGTCTCATGGGACAGGGGGCAGATACGCAGTATTTT. It encodes CASSLMGQGADTQYF. The variable domain in full, completed from reference TRBV25-1 and TRBJ2-3, reads EADIYQTPRYLVIGTGKKITLECSQTMGHDKMYWYQQDPGMELHLIHYSYGVNSTEKGDLSSESTVSRIRTEHFPLTLESARPSHTSQYLCASSLMGQGADTQYFGPGTRLTVL.

The chain carries TRBV4-3 and TRBJ1-1, with D unresolved. CDR1 is LGHNA and CDR2 is YSLEER in the germline V gene. V dropped 0 bases and J dropped 4 bases, with 9 bases sitting between them. This CDR3 is built from 14 residues. The CDR3 bases are TGCGCCAGCAGCCAAGACCGGGGATTCACTGAAGCTTTCTTT. Translating it yields CASSQDRGFTEAFF.

V and J are TRBV29-1 and TRBJ2-7; no definite D call. V lost 6 bases and J 5 bases, leaving 14 bases between the germline ends. Per germline, CDR1 SQVTM and CDR2 ANQGSEA. The CDR3 consists of 12 residues. In DNA, the CDR3 is TGCAGCGTAGACTTTAGTAGGGACGAGCAGTACTTC. Its translation is CSVDFSRDEQYF.

V is TRBV10-3 and J is TRBJ1-2, with 8 bases that match TRBD1. The ends lost 2 bases at V and 1 base at J; junction bases unmatched: 12. This CDR3 contains 18 residues. Germline CDR1 reads ENHRY; CDR2 reads SYGVKD. The CDR3 region has the DNA TGTGCCATCAGTGAGACACTGGGACAGGTGGGCGATAACTATGGCTACACCTTC. It translates to CAISETLGQVGDNYGYTF.

The V and J genes are TRBV20-1 and TRBJ2-3; TRBD2 agrees at 9 bases. V lost 5 bases to trimming and J lost 2 bases; unmatched junction nucleotides: 2. The V gene's germline CDR1 is DFQATT and CDR2 SNEGSKA (reference sequence). CDR3 length: 13 residues. The CDR3 nucleotides are TGCAGTGCTGCTAGCGGGACCACAGATACGCAGTATTTT. Its protein product is CSAASGTTDTQYF.

There are a few counts of this clonotype. This chain links TRBV12-5 with TRBJ2-7, with 9 bases identical to TRBD1. J lost 6 bases, V lost 7 bases, and 7 bases had no gene match. This CDR3 region has 13 residues. Looked up from germline, CDR1 is LGHNT and CDR2 is FRNRAP. CDR3 loop: CASALGTGFEQYF. The CDR3 DNA reads TGTGCTAGTGCCCTAGGGACAGGGTTCGAGCAGTACTTC.

This clonotype was counted between two and nine times. This chain links TRBV9 with TRBJ2-3; D gene unclear. Trimming removed 0 bases from V and 3 bases from J, with 14 bases in between. This CDR3 contains 16 residues. Germline V gives CDR1 SGDLS, CDR2 YYNGEE. In DNA, the CDR3 is TGTGCCAGCAGCGTAGCCCTAGGTCACGGGACAGATACGCAGTATTTT. It translates to CASSVALGHGTDTQYF.

This clonotype has a handful of counts. V usage is TRBV7-2 and J usage is TRBJ1-5, with 7 bases that match TRBD1. Germline V gene sequence: CDR1 SGHTA, CDR2 FQGNSA. J gave up 0 bases and V 8 bases, and 7 bases lay outside the gene matches. This CDR3 has 15 amino acids. The CDR3 here is CASSQQGYSNQPQHF. CDR3 coding DNA: TGTGCCAGCTCCCAACAGGGGTATAGCAATCAGCCCCAGCATTTT.

The rearrangement uses TRBV2 and TRBJ2-1; 7 nucleotides match TRBD1. The CDR3 loop spans 16 amino acids. CDR1 and CDR2 from the germline V gene are SNHLY and FYNNEI. V was pared by 6 bases and J by 3 bases, with 11 bases of the junction left unmatched. This CDR3 reads CASRERGQVLYNEQFF. As DNA, the CDR3 is TGTGCCAGCAGGGAACGCGGACAGGTCCTCTACAATGAGCAGTTCTTC.

About this clonotype itself: A read error may account for a junction end that differs from germline. The rearrangement joins TRBV7-7 to TRBJ1-1; D is uncertain. This CDR3 is 13 amino acids long. Per the germline V gene, CDR1 is SSHAT and CDR2 is FNYEAQ (reference sequence). CDR3 protein: CASSAQQNTEAFF. The CDR3 coding sequence is TGTGCTAGCAGCGCACAGCAGAACACTGAAGCTTTCTTT.

The chain employs TRBV6-5 and TRBJ1-1; D is uncertain. Trimming left V 3 bases short and J 1 base short, with 6 bases between. The CDR3 extends over 13 amino acids. From germline, CDR1 is MNHEY and CDR2 SVGAGI. CDR3 residues: CASSYAWNTEAFF. CDR3 DNA: TGTGCCAGCAGTTATGCGTGGAACACTGAAGCTTTCTTT.

This clonotype showed up just a few times. The gene calls are TRBV6-5 and TRBJ2-2, with a tentative D call TRBD2 (5 bases). The CDR3 consists of 13 residues. Germline V gene data show CDR1 as MNHEY and CDR2 as SVGAGI. V gave up 8 bases and J gave up 4 bases, with 11 bases separating them. The CDR3 reads CASLRRGTGELFF. The CDR3 DNA is TGTGCCAGCCTTCGACGGGGCACCGGGGAGCTGTTTTTT.

This chain connects TRBV20-1 to TRBJ2-1; D unresolved. This CDR3 comprises 15 residues. V gave up 2 bases and J gave up 5 bases, with 16 bases separating them. Germline V lookup: CDR1 DFQATT, CDR2 SNEGSKA (reference sequence). CDR3 coding DNA: TGCAGTGCTAGAAGGTCGATGTTAAGGAACAATGAGCAGTTCTTC. Residues: CSARRSMLRNNEQFF.

The chain employs TRBV6-4 and TRBJ2-1, with 7 bases matching TRBD2. CDR1 is MRHNA and CDR2 is SNTAGT in the germline V gene. With 6 bases clipped from V and 3 bases from J, the junction kept 11 bases outside the gene matches. CDR3 size: 16 residues. In nucleotides, the CDR3 is TGTGCCAGCAGCGTCTATTGGACTAGTAACTACAATGAGCAGTTCTTC. Translation: CASSVYWTSNYNEQFF.

This clonotype was counted a few times. V gene TRBV7-9 combines with J gene TRBJ2-3; D remains unclear. The germline V gene has CDR1 SEHNR and CDR2 FQNEAQ (reference sequence). Trimming cost V 0 bases and J 4 bases, with 5 bases left between them. The CDR3 length is 13 residues. The CDR3 loop reads CASSLARPDTQYF. In DNA, the CDR3 is TGTGCCAGCAGCTTAGCTCGGCCAGATACGCAGTATTTT.

The chain joins TRBV20-1 to TRBJ1-1, with D unclear. The CDR3 length is 11 residues. Germline assignment: CDR1 DFQATT and CDR2 SNEGSKA (reference sequence). The V end lost 2 bases, the J end lost 6 bases, and 7 bases lay between the germline ends. The CDR3 here is CSARRVAEAFF. The CDR3 nucleotides read TGCAGTGCTAGAAGGGTCGCTGAAGCTTTCTTT.

The V gene is TRBV7-8, the J gene TRBJ1-3; D gene uncertain. The CDR3 has 15 amino acids. CDR1 is SGHVS and CDR2 is FQNEAQ in the germline V gene. Trimming removed 2 bases at V and 0 bases at J, with 8 bases between. The CDR3 reads CASSLRRISGNTIYF. DNA of the CDR3: TGTGCCAGCAGCTTACGGCGGATCTCTGGAAACACCATATATTTT.

This clonotype showed up just a few times. V usage is TRBV2 and J usage is TRBJ2-7; maybe TRBD1 (5 bases). This CDR3 is 12 amino acids long. Trimming removed 1 base at V and 6 bases at J, with 7 bases between. Germline values: CDR1 SNHLY, CDR2 FYNNEI. The CDR3 spells CASSEVGAEQYF. The CDR3 DNA is TGTGCCAGCAGTGAAGTTGGGGCCGAGCAGTACTTC.

This clonotype was seen a handful of times. The chain is built from TRBV28 and TRBJ2-7, with a tentative D call TRBD1 (5 bases). The CDR3 is 14 amino acids. The germline V gene has CDR1 MDHEN and CDR2 SYDVKM. V lost 6 bases and J lost 2, with 14 bases in between. The CDR3 sequence is CASSLGLRAYEQYF. The CDR3 bases are TGTGCCAGCAGCCTGGGGCTACGTGCCTACGAGCAGTACTTC.

This rearrangement joins TRBV28 to TRBJ2-3; 10 nucleotides agree with TRBD1. The CDR3 runs 14 residues. Germline CDR1 reads MDHEN; CDR2 reads SYDVKM. Germline trimming cut 5 bases from V and 5 bases from J; bases unmatched to any gene: 4. DNA for the CDR3: TGTGCCAGCAGTAGACAGGGGGCTCGAGATACGCAGTATTTT. Protein product: CASSRQGARDTQYF.

The rearrangement links TRBV7-2 to TRBJ2-7, with a tentative D call TRBD1 (6 bases). Germline V gene lookup returns CDR1 SGHTA and CDR2 FQGNSA. V was clipped by 4 bases and J by 6 bases, with 10 bases between them. The CDR3 sequence is 12 residues long. This CDR3 reads CASSSDSAEQYF. CDR3 sequence (DNA): TGTGCCAGCAGCTCGGACAGTGCCGAGCAGTACTTC. Filled out from reference TRBV7-2 and TRBJ2-7, the complete variable domain reads GAGVSQSPSNKVTEKGKDVELRCDPISGHTALYWYRQSLGQGLEFLIYFQGNSAPDKSGLPSDRFSAERTGGSVSTLTIQRTQQEDSAVYLCASSSDSAEQYFGPGTRLTVT.

This clonotype came up a few times. This chain's CDR3 is CSVDGQFTGELFF. CDR3 nucleotide sequence: TGCAGCGTTGATGGTCAGTTCACCGGGGAGCTGTTTTTT. V usage is TRBV29-1 and J usage is TRBJ2-2; no clear D. Trimming took off 3 bases at V and 4 bases at J, with 9 bases between the two ends. The CDR3 totals 13 residues. CDR1 and CDR2 (germline): SQVTM, ANQGSEA.

This rearrangement joins TRBV7-9 to TRBJ2-7, with 12 bases matching TRBD2. J gave up 1 base and V 3 bases, and 1 base lay outside the gene matches. Germline V gives CDR1 SEHNR, CDR2 FQNEAQ (reference sequence). The CDR3 has 15 amino acids. The CDR3 reads CASSLTSGGSYEQYF. DNA for the CDR3: TGTGCCAGCAGCTTGACTAGCGGGGGTTCCTACGAGCAGTACTTC.

This clonotype was counted a few times. The chain uses TRBV7-2 and TRBJ2-5; TRBD2 aligns across 15 bases. V was pared by 5 bases and J by 2 bases, with 0 bases of the junction left unmatched. Germline lookup yields CDR1 SGHTA and CDR2 FQGNSA. The CDR3 consists of 15 residues. The CDR3: CASSGTSGRQETQYF. The CDR3 DNA follows: TGTGCCAGCAGCGGGACTAGCGGGAGGCAAGAGACCCAGTACTTC.

This chain links TRBV7-2 with TRBJ2-3; D gene unclear. This CDR3 has 17 amino acids. Germline V gene data show CDR1 as SGHTA and CDR2 as FQGNSA. V lost 2 bases to trimming and J lost 0 bases, with 15 bases between them. CDR3 nucleotides: TGTGCCAGCAGCTTATCGGCCAGAATGACTAGCACAGATACGCAGTATTTT. It specifies CASSLSARMTSTDTQYF.